Listed here is a single T cell receptor (beta chain). This sample was included in a study of cytomegalovirus exposure and HLA in healthy donors. After removal of 4 bases from V and 5 bases from J, the junction contained 12 bases not matched to a gene. The CDR3 is 17 residues long. Germline CDR1 and CDR2: GTSNPN and SVGIG (reference sequence). In the PCR, 60 Vbeta and 13 Jbeta primers were used. Data came from immunoSEQ multiplex PCR; TCRdb stores just in-frame clones and leaves some out. The data contain 100,000 to 150,000 clones, 80% to 85% of them seen just once; the ten biggest clones take up about 2.4%.

This sequence was found in a woman aged 40 to 50 in good health and CMV-seronegative. The sequenced sample was PBMCs. The chain employs TRBV30 and TRBJ1-6; TRBD1 agrees at 9 bases. Here the CDR3 DNA reads TGTGCCTGGACCCTAGGGAACAGGGGGCGCGATAATTCACCCCTCCACTTT. Protein: CAWTLGNRGRDNSPLHF.